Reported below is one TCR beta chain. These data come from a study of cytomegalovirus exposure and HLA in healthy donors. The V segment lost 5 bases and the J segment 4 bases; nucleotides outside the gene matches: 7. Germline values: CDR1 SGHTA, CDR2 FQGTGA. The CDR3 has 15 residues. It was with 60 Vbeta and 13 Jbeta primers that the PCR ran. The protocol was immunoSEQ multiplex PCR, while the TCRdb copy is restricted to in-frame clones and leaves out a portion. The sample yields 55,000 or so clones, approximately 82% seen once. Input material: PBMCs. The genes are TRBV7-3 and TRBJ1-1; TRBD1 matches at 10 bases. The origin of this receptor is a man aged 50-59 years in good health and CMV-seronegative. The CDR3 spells CASSTDRGTVTEAFF. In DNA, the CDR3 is TGTGCCAGCAGCACGGACAGGGGGACGGTCACTGAAGCTTTCTTT.